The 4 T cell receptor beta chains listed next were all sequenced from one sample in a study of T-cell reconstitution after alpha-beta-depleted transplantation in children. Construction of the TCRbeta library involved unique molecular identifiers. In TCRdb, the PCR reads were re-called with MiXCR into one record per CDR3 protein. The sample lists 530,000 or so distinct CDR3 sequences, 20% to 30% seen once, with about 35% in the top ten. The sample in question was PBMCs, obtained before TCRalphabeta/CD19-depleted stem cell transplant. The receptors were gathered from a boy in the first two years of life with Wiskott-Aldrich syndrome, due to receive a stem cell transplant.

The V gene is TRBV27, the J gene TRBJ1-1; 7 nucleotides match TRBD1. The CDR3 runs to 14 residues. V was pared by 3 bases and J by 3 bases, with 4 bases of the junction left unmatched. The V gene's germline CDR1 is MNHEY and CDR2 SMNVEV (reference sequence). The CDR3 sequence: CASSFEGAHTEAFF. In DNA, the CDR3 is TGTGCCAGCAGTTTCGAGGGGGCGCACACTGAAGCTTTCTTT.

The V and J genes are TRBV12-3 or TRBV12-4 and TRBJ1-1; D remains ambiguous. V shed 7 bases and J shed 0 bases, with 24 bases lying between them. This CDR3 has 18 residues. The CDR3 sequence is CASTSSPTGTTLNTEAFF. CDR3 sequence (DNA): TGTGCCAGCACCTCATCCCCGACCGGAACCACCTTGAACACTGAAGCTTTCTTT.

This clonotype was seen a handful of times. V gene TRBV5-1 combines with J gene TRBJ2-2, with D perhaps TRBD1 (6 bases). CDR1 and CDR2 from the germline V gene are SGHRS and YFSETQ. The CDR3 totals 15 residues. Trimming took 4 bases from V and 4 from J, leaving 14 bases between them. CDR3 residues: CASSVGTRSTGELFF. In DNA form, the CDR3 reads TGCGCCAGCAGCGTCGGGACAAGGAGCACCGGGGAGCTGTTTTTT.

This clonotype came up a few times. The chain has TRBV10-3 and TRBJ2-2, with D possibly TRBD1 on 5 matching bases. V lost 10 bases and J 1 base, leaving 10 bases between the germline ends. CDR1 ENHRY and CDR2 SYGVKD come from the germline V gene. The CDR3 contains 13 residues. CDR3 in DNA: TGTGCCACACGCACAGGGAACACCGGGGAGCTGTTTTTT. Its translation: CATRTGNTGELFF.